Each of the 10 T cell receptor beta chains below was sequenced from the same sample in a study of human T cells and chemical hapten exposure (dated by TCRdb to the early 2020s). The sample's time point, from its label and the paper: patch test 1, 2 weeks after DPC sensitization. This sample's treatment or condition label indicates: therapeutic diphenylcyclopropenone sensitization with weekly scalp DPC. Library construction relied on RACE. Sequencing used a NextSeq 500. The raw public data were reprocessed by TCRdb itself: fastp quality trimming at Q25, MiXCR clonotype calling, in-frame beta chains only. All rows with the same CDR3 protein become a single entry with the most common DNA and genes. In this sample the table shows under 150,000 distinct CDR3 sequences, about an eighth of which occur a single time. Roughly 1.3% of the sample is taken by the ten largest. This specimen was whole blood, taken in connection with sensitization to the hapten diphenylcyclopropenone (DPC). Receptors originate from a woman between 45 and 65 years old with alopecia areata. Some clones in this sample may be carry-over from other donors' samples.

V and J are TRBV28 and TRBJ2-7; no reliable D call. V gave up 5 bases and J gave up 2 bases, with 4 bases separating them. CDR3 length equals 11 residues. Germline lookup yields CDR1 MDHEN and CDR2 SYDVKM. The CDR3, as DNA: TGTGCCAGCAGTACTACCTACGAGCAGTACTTC. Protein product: CASSTTYEQYF.

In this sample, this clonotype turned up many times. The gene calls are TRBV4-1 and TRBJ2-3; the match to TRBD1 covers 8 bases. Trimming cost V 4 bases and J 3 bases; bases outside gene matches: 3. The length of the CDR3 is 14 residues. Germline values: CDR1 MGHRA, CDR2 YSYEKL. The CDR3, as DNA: TGCGCCAGCAGCCCTGGACAGGGAACAGATACGCAGTATTTT. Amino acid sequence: CASSPGQGTDTQYF.

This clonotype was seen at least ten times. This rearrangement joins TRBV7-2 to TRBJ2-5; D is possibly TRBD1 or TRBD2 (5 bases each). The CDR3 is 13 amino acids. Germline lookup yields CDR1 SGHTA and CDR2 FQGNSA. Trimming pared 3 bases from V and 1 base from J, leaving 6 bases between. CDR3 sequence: CASSFGGQETQYF. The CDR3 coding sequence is TGTGCCAGCAGCTTTGGGGGCCAAGAGACCCAGTACTTC.

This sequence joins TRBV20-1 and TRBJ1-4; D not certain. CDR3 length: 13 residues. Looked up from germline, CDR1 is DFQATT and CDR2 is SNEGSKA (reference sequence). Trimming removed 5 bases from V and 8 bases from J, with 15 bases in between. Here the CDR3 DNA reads TGCAGTGCTTATCCGAGTAGTACAGAAAAACTGTTTTTT. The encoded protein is CSAYPSSTEKLFF.

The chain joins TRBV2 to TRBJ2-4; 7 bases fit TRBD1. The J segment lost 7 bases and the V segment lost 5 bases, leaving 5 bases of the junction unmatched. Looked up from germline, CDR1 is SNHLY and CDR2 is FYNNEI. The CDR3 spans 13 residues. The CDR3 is CASSQQGRNIQYF. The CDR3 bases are TGTGCCAGCAGTCAACAGGGGCGCAACATTCAGTACTTC.

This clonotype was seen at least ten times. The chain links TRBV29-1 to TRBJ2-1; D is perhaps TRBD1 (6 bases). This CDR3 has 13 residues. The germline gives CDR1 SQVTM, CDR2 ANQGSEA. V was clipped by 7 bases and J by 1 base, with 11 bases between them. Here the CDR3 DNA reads TGCAGCGAACGACAGGCATCCTACAATGAGCAGTTCTTC. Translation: CSERQASYNEQFF.

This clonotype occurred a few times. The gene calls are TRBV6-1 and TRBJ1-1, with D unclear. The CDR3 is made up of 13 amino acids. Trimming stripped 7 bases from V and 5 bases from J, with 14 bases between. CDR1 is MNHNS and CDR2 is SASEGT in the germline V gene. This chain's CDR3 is CASTWSRVTEAFF. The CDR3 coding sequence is TGTGCCAGCACGTGGTCGAGGGTTACTGAAGCTTTCTTT.

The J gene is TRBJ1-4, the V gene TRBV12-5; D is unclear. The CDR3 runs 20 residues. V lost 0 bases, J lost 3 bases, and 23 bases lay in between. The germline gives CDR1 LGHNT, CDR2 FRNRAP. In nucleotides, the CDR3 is TGTGCTAGTGGTTTGGTAGCCCCAGCCCGCTTCCCCGCATCTAATGAAAAACTGTTTTTT. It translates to CASGLVAPARFPASNEKLFF. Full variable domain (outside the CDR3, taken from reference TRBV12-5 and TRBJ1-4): DARVTQTPRHKVTEMGQEVTMRCQPILGHNTVFWYRQTMMQGLELLAYFRNRAPLDDSGMPKDRFSAEMPDATLATLKIQPSEPRDSAVYFCASGLVAPARFPASNEKLFFGSGTQLSVL.

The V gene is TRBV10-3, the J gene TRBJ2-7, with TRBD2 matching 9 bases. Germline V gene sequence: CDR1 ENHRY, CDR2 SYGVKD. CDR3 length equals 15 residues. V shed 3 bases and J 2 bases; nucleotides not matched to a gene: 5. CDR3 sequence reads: CAISDASGATYEQYF. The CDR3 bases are TGTGCCATCAGTGACGCTAGCGGGGCTACCTACGAGCAGTACTTC.

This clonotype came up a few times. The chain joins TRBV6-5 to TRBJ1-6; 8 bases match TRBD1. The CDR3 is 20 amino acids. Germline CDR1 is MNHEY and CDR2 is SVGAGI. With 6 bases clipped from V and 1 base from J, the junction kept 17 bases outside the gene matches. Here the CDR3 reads CASRTFLDRGEGSYNSPLHF. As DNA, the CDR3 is TGTGCCAGCAGGACCTTTCTAGACAGGGGCGAAGGATCCTATAATTCACCCCTCCACTTT.